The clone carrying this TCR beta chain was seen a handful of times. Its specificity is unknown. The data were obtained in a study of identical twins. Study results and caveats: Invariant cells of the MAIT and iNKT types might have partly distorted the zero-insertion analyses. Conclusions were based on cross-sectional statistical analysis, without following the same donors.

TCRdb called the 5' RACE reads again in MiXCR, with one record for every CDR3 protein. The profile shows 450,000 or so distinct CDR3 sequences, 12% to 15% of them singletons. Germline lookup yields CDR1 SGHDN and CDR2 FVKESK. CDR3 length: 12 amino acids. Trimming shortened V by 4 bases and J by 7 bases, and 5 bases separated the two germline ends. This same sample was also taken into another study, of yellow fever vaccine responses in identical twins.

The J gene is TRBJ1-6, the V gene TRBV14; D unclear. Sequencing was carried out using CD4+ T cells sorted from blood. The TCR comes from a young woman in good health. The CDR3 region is CASSLKNSPLHF. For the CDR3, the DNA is TGTGCCAGCAGCCTAAAAAATTCACCCCTCCACTTT.